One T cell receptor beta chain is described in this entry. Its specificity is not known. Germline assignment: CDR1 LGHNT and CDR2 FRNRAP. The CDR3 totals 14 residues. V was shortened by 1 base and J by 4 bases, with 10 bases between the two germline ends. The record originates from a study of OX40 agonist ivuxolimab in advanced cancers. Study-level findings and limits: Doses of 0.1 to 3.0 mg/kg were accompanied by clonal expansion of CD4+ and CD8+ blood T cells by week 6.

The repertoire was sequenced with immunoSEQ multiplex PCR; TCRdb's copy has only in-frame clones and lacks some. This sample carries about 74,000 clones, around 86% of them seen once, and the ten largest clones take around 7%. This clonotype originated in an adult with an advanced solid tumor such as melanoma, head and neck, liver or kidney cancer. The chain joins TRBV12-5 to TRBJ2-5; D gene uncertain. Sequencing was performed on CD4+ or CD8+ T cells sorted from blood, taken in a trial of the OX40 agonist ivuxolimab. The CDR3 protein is CASGLGALIETQYF. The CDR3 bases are TGTGCTAGTGGTTTGGGGGCCTTAATAGAGACCCAGTACTTC.